A selection of T cell receptor beta chains follows, all from one sample in a study of graft-versus-host responses after intestinal transplantation. TCRdb's table, derived via immunoSEQ multiplex PCR, lists solely in-frame clones and lacks some. The repertoire holds about 21,000 clones, with 35% to 50% as singletons. The sample here was alloreactive CD8+ T cells from a mixed lymphocyte reaction culture, taken before intestinal transplant. Receptors were obtained from a human patient who received an intestinal transplant. Each CDR3 is given with its conserved first and last residue. The D gene is left open where the match is weak. Part of the rows lack a size; the others show once, few, many or a class for expanded clones.

j_gene	abundance	v_gene	d_gene	CDR3aa	CDR3nt
TRBJ2-1	.	TRBV6-6	.	CASSYSSEQFF	TGTGCCAGCAGTTACTCGAGTGAGCAGTTCTTC
TRBJ1-1	.	TRBV21-1	.	CASSKGPTGVEAFF	TGTGCCAGCAGCAAAGGCCCGACAGGGGTTGAAGCTTTCTTT
TRBJ1-1	.	TRBV6-1	TRBD1	CASSGQGMGNTEAFF	TGTGCCAGCAGTGGACAGGGGATGGGGAACACTGAAGCTTTCTTT
TRBJ1-2	once	TRBV11-2	.	CASTRMRYGYTF	TGTGCCAGCACCCGCATGCGCTATGGCTACACCTTC
TRBJ2-2	few	TRBV2	TRBD2	CASTWGGAGELFF	TGTGCCAGCACCTGGGGAGGGGCCGGGGAGCTGTTTTTT
TRBJ1-5	.	TRBV6-5	.	CASSRDSISGPQHF	TGTGCCAGCAGTCGAGACTCGATAAGTGGGCCCCAGCATTTT
TRBJ2-7	few	TRBV28	.	CASSFVRVGEQYF	TGTGCCAGCAGTTTTGTTAGGGTGGGGGAGCAGTACTTC
TRBJ1-3	few	TRBV10-2	TRBD1	CASSETGTGFGNTIYF	TGCGCCAGCAGTGAAACCGGGACAGGGTTCGGAAACACCATATATTTT
TRBJ2-3	.	TRBV7-9	TRBD2	CASSLTSGSTDTQYF	TGTGCCAGCAGCTTAACTAGCGGTAGCACAGATACGCAGTATTTT
TRBJ2-7	.	TRBV18	.	CASSLRDGLSYEQYF	TGTGCCAGCTCACTCCGGGACGGCCTCTCCTACGAGCAGTACTTC
TRBJ2-3	few	TRBV19	TRBD1	CASSMYGTADTQYF	TGTGCCAGTAGTATGTACGGGACAGCAGATACGCAGTATTTT
TRBJ2-7	.	TRBV21-1	.	CASTSRGLWDEQYF	TGTGCCAGCACCTCGCGGGGCCTCTGGGACGAGCAGTACTTC
TRBJ2-7	.	TRBV9	TRBD2	CASSVYSGGYSEQYF	TGTGCCAGCAGCGTATATAGCGGGGGGTATTCCGAGCAGTACTTC
TRBJ2-3	.	TRBV7-3	TRBD2	CASSLNPHMASGSSDTQYF	TGTGCCAGCAGCTTAAACCCTCATATGGCTAGCGGGAGCTCAGATACGCAGTATTTT
TRBJ1-5	.	TRBV5-4	.	CASSLDGARNQPQHF	TGTGCCAGCAGCTTGGATGGGGCCCGCAATCAGCCCCAGCATTTT
TRBJ2-1	few	TRBV5-5	.	CASTLRGNEQFF	TGTGCCAGCACCCTAAGAGGGAATGAGCAGTTCTTC
TRBJ2-1	.	TRBV5-4	.	CASSLGPDHTYNEQFF	TGTGCCAGCAGCTTGGGACCGGACCATACCTACAATGAGCAGTTCTTC
TRBJ2-1	.	TRBV28	TRBD2	CASNSDRGGLAGGRSYNEQFF	TGTGCCAGCAACTCGGACAGGGGCGGACTAGCGGGAGGTCGCTCCTACAATGAGCAGTTCTTC
TRBJ2-5	.	TRBV14	.	CASSHPQGPQETQYF	TGTGCCAGCAGCCACCCCCAGGGACCTCAAGAGACCCAGTACTTC
TRBJ2-7	.	TRBV25-1	TRBD1	CASRGTGGGEQYF	TGTGCCAGCAGGGGGACAGGGGGCGGCGAGCAGTACTTC
TRBJ2-2	medium-sized	TRBV7-7	TRBD2	CASSLNGLDTGELFF	TGTGCTAGCAGCTTAAACGGACTAGACACCGGGGAGCTGTTTTTT
TRBJ2-7	medium-sized	TRBV28	.	CASSFLNPYEQYF	TGTGCCAGCAGTTTCCTAAATCCCTACGAGCAGTACTTC
TRBJ2-2	few	TRBV9	.	CASSVTYRNTGELFF	TGTGCCAGCAGCGTAACCTACAGAAACACCGGGGAGCTGTTTTTT
TRBJ2-7	once	TRBV6-6	.	CASSHRPQGYYEQYF	TGTGCCAGCAGTCACCGACCACAGGGCTACTACGAGCAGTACTTC
TRBJ1-5	.	TRBV23-1	.	CASTQGLVSNQPQHF	TGCGCCAGCACTCAGGGGCTAGTTAGCAATCAGCCCCAGCATTTT
TRBJ2-7	once	TRBV29-1	.	CSVAGAYEQYF	TGCAGCGTTGCAGGGGCCTACGAGCAGTACTTC
TRBJ2-3	.	TRBV14	.	CASSHRDLTDTQYF	TGTGCCAGCAGCCACAGGGACCTCACAGATACGCAGTATTTT
TRBJ2-1	.	TRBV27	TRBD2	CASSSSGAYNEQFF	TGTGCCAGCAGTTCAAGCGGGGCCTACAATGAGCAGTTCTTC
TRBJ2-6	.	TRBV4-1	.	CASSQSRLGISGANVLTF	TGCGCCAGCAGCCAATCCCGTCTCGGGATCTCTGGGGCCAACGTCCTGACTTTC
TRBJ2-1	few	TRBV5-1	TRBD1	CASSIGQGGYNEQFF	TGCGCCAGCAGCATAGGACAGGGTGGATACAATGAGCAGTTCTTC
TRBJ1-1	medium-sized	TRBV9	.	CASSVGGRNTEAFF	TGTGCCAGCAGCGTGGGGGGACGGAACACTGAAGCTTTCTTT
TRBJ2-2	.	TRBV6-5	.	CASSSPKGSTGELFF	TGTGCCAGCAGTTCCCCCAAGGGATCCACCGGGGAGCTGTTTTTT
TRBJ2-5	.	TRBV9	TRBD2	CASSVGTSGSWETQYF	TGTGCCAGCAGCGTAGGGACTAGCGGGAGTTGGGAGACCCAGTACTTC
TRBJ2-1	.	TRBV27	TRBD2	CASSLRLADYNEQFF	TGTGCCAGCAGTTTACGCCTAGCGGATTACAATGAGCAGTTCTTC
TRBJ2-1	.	TRBV6-5	TRBD2	CASSPTSGTSLNRFF	TGTGCCAGCAGCCCAACTAGCGGGACTTCTCTAAATAGGTTCTTC
TRBJ2-7	.	TRBV4-1	.	CASSLGPTGDEQYF	TGCGCCAGCAGCCTAGGGCCGACAGGAGACGAGCAGTACTTC
TRBJ2-1	.	TRBV5-8	.	CASSLTRGDEQFF	TGTGCCAGCAGCCTGACTAGGGGCGATGAGCAGTTCTTC
TRBJ2-7	few	TRBV7-2	TRBD1	CASSLVGTGGPREQYF	TGTGCCAGCAGCTTAGTCGGGACAGGGGGCCCTCGGGAGCAGTACTTC
TRBJ2-7	.	TRBV28	TRBD1	CASSPQGASPYEQYF	TGTGCCAGCAGTCCACAGGGGGCTAGCCCCTACGAGCAGTACTTC
TRBJ2-2	.	TRBV5-1	.	CASSLWGESGELFF	TGCGCCAGCAGCTTATGGGGGGAATCCGGGGAGCTGTTTTTT
TRBJ2-7	.	TRBV4-1	.	CASSQGDRGEYEQYF	TGCGCCAGCAGCCAAGGTGACCGGGGCGAATACGAGCAGTACTTC
TRBJ2-7	few	TRBV7-8	.	CASSRRDYEQYF	TGTGCCAGCAGCCGCAGGGACTACGAGCAGTACTTC
TRBJ1-2	.	TRBV30	.	CAWSVVSTGYTF	TGTGCCTGGAGTGTCGTGTCTACTGGCTACACCTTC
TRBJ2-1	.	TRBV29-1	.	CSVDGAGNEQFF	TGCAGCGTTGACGGCGCTGGGAATGAGCAGTTCTTC
TRBJ1-2	.	TRBV5-6	.	CASSLTGIVGYTF	TGTGCCAGCAGCTTGACAGGGATTGTTGGCTACACCTTC
TRBJ2-7	.	TRBV28	.	CASSSPGRAYYEQYF	TGTGCCAGCAGTTCACCGGGACGGGCCTACTACGAGCAGTACTTC
TRBJ1-1	medium-sized	TRBV18	.	CASSPPHRVAEAFF	TGTGCCAGCTCACCACCGCACCGCGTGGCTGAAGCTTTCTTT
TRBJ2-1	.	TRBV7-7	.	CASSFVAGINNEQFF	TGTGCTAGCAGCTTCGTAGCTGGGATTAACAATGAGCAGTTCTTC
TRBJ2-7	.	TRBV5-1	TRBD2	CASSSTGGMEQYF	TGCGCCAGCAGCTCCACGGGAGGTATGGAGCAGTACTTC
TRBJ2-1	.	TRBV5-1	TRBD2	CASSPGTSGEQFF	TGCGCCAGCAGCCCTGGGACTAGCGGGGAGCAGTTCTTC
TRBJ2-3	.	TRBV7-2	TRBD2	CASSLGLGSTDTQYF	TGTGCCAGCAGCCTGGGACTAGGAAGCACAGATACGCAGTATTTT
TRBJ1-2	once	TRBV5-1	TRBD1	CASSLEGQGLDGYTF	TGCGCCAGCAGCTTGGAGGGACAGGGACTCGATGGCTACACCTTC
TRBJ2-5	.	TRBV11-2	.	CASSGKGQETQYF	TGTGCCAGCAGCGGAAAAGGTCAAGAGACCCAGTACTTC
TRBJ1-2	few	TRBV5-5	TRBD1	CASSLSRTGIGGYTF	TGTGCCAGCAGCTTAAGCCGGACAGGGATTGGTGGCTACACCTTC
TRBJ2-1	.	TRBV7-9	TRBD2	CASPPSGSANEQFF	TGTGCCAGCCCCCCTAGCGGGAGCGCTAATGAGCAGTTCTTC
TRBJ1-1	medium-sized	TRBV7-9	TRBD1	CASSPRTGNTEAFF	TGTGCCAGCAGCCCCCGGACAGGGAACACTGAAGCTTTCTTT
TRBJ2-7	.	TRBV6-5	TRBD2	CASSSTSVSYEQYF	TGTGCCAGCAGTTCTACTAGCGTGTCCTACGAGCAGTACTTC
TRBJ1-4	.	TRBV28	.	CASTSGGLSEKLFF	TGTGCCAGCACCTCGGGCGGCTTGTCTGAAAAACTGTTTTTT
TRBJ1-2	.	TRBV27	.	CASSFTGSYGYTF	TGTGCCAGCAGTTTTACGGGAAGCTATGGCTACACCTTC